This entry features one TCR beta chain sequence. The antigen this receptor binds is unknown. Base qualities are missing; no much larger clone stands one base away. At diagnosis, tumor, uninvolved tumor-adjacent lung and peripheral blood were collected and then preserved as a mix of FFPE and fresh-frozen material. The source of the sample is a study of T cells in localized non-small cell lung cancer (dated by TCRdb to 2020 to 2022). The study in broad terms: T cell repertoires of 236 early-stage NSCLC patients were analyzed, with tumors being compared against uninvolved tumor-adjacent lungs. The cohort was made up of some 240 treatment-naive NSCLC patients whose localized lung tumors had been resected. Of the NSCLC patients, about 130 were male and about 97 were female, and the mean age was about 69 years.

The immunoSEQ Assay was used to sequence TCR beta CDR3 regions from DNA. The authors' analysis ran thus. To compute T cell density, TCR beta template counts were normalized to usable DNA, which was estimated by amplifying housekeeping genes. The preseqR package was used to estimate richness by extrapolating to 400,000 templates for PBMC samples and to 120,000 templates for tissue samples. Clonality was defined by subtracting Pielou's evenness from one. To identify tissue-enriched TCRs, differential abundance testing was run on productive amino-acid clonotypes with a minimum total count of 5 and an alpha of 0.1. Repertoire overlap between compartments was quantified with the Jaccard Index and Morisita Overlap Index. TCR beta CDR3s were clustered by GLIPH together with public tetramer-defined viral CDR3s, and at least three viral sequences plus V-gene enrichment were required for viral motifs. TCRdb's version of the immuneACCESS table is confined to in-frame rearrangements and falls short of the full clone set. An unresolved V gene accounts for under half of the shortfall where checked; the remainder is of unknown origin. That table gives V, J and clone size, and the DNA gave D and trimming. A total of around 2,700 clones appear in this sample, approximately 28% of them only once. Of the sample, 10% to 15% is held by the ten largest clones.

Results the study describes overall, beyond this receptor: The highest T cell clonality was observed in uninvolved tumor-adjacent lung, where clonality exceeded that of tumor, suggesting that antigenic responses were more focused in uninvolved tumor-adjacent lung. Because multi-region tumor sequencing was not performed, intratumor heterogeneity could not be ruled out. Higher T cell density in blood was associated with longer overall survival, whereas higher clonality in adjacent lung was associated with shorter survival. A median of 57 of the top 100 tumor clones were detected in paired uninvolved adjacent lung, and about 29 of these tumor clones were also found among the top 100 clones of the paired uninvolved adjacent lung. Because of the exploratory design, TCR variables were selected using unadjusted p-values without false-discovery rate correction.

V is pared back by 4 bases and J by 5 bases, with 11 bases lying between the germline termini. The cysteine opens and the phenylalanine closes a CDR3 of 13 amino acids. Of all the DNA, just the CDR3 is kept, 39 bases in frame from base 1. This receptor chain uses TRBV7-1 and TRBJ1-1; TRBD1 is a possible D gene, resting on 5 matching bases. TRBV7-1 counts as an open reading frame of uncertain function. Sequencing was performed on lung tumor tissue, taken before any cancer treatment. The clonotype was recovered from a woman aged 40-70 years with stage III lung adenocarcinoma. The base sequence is TGTGCCAGCAGCTTAGGCAGGGAAACTGAAGCTTTCTTT. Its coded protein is CASSLGRETEAFF.